These 2 T cell receptor beta chains were all obtained from the same sample, sequenced in a study of blood T cell repertoires in COVID-19. The method was immunoSEQ multiplex PCR; TCRdb's version includes in-frame clones alone and lacks a portion of them. Here the sample spans 45,000 to 55,000 clones, about 78% being singletons. Sequencing input: PBMCs or T cells enriched from blood (not recorded which). Receptors originate from a woman between 50 and 59 years old with acute COVID-19.

With regard to this clone: Additional DNA sequences in this sample encode the identical CDR3. The chain recombines TRBV5-4 with TRBJ2-1; TRBD1 might be the D (5 bases). Germline V gives CDR1 SGHNT, CDR2 YYREEE (reference sequence). The CDR3 consists of 15 residues. V lost 0 bases and J 0 bases, leaving 7 bases between the germline ends. The CDR3 nucleotides are TGTGCCAGCAGCTTGGACAGGAGCTCCTACAATGAGCAGTTCTTC. It yields the protein CASSLDRSSYNEQFF.

The genes are TRBV2 and TRBJ2-7; 8 bases map to TRBD2. V lost 5 bases and J lost 2; bases outside the gene matches: 5. The CDR3 contains 14 residues. The germline CDR1 and CDR2 sequences are SNHLY and FYNNEI. The CDR3 reads CASSHTSGPYEQYF. Here the CDR3 DNA reads TGTGCCAGCAGTCACACTAGCGGCCCCTACGAGCAGTACTTC.